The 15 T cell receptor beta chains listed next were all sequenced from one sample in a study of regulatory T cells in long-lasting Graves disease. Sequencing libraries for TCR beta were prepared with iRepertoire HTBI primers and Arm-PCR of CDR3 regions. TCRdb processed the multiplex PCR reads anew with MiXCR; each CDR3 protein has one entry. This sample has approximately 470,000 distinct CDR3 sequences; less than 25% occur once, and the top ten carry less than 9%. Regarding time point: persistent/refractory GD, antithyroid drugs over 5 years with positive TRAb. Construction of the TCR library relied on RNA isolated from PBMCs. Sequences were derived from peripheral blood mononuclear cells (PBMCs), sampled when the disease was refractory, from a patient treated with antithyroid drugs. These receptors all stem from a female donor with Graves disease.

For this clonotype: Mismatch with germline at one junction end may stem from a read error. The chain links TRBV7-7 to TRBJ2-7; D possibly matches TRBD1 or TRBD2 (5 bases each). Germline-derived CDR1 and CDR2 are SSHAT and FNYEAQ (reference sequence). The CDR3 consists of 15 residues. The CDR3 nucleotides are TGTGCTAGCAGCTTAGAACCCGGGACCGCCGGGGAGCAGTACTTC. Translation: CASSLEPGTAGEQYF. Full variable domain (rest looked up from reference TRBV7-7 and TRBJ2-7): GAGVSQSPRYKVTKRGQDVTLRCDPISSHATLYWYQQALGQGPEFLTYFNYEAQPDKSGLPSDRFSAERPEGSISTLTIQRTEQRDSAMYRCASSLEPGTAGEQYFGPGTRLTVT.

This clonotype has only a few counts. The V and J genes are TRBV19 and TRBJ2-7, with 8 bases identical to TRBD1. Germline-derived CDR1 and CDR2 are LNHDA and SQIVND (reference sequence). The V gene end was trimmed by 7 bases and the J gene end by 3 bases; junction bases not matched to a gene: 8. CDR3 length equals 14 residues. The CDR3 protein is CASKRQGTYYEQYF. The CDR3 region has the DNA TGTGCCAGTAAGCGACAGGGGACCTACTACGAGCAGTACTTC. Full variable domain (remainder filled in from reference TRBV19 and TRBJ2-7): DGGITQSPKYLFRKEGQNVTLSCEQNLNHDAMYWYRQDPGQGLRLIYYSQIVNDFQKGDIAEGYSVSREKKESFPLTVTSAQKNPTAFYLCASKRQGTYYEQYFGPGTRLTVT.

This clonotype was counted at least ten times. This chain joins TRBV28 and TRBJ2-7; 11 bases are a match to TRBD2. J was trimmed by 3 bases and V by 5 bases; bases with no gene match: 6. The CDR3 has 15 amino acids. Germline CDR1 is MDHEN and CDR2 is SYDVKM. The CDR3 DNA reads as TGTGCCAGCAGTCCGGGACTAGCGGACAACTACGAGCAGTACTTC. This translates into CASSPGLADNYEQYF.

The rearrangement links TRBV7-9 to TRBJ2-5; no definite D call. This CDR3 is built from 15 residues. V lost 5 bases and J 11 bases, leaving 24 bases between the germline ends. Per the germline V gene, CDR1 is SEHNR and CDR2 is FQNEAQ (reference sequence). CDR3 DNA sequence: TGTGCCAGCAGCAAATCCGGGCCTGGAGACAATGAGCAGTACTTC. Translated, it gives CASSKSGPGDNEQYF.

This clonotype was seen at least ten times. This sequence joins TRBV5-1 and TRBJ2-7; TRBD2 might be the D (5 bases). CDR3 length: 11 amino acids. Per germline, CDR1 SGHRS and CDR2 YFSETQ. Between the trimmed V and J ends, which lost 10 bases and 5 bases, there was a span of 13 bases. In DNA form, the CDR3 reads TGCGCCTCCCGAGCCGGGAACGAGCAGTACTTC. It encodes CASRAGNEQYF.

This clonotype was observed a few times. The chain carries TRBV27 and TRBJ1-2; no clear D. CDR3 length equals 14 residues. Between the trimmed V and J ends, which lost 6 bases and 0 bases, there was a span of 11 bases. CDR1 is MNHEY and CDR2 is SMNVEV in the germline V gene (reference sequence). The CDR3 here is CASRGRTANYGYTF. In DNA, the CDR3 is TGTGCCAGCAGAGGACGGACCGCTAACTATGGCTACACCTTC.

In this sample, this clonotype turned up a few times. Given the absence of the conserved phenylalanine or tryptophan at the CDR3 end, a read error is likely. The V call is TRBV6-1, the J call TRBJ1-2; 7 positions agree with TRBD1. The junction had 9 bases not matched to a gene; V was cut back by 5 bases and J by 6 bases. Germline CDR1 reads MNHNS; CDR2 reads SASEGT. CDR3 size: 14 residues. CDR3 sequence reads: CASSQRDRSNGYTS. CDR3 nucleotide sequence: TGTGCCAGCAGTCAACGGGACAGAAGCAATGGCTACACCTCC.

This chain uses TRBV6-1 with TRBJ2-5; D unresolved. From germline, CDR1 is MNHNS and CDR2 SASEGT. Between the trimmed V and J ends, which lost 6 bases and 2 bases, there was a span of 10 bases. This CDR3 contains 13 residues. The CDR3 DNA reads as TGTGCCAGCAGGCGCGATTTACAAGAGACCCAGTACTTC. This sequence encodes CASRRDLQETQYF.

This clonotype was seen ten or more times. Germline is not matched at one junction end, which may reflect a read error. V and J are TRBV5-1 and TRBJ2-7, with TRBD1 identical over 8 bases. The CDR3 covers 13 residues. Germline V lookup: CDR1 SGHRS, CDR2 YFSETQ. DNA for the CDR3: TGTGCCAGCAGCGGACAGGGAGACTACGAGCAGTACTTC. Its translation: CASSGQGDYEQYF.

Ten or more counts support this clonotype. Here the CDR3 DNA reads TGTGCCAGCAGCCGCTACAGGGGGCTGGGAAAGAGCTACGAGCAGTACTTC. Amino acid sequence: CASSRYRGLGKSYEQYF. The J gene is TRBJ2-7, the V gene TRBV7-9, with 9 bases aligning to TRBD1. Germline values: CDR1 SEHNR, CDR2 FQNEAQ (reference sequence). CDR3 length: 17 amino acids. V lost 5 bases and J lost 3; bases outside the gene matches: 14.

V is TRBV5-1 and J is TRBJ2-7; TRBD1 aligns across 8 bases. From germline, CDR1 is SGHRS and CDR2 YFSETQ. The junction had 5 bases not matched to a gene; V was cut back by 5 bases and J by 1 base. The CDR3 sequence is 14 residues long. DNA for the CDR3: TGCGCCAGCAGAGAAGGGACAGGATCCTACGAGCAGTACTTC. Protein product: CASREGTGSYEQYF.

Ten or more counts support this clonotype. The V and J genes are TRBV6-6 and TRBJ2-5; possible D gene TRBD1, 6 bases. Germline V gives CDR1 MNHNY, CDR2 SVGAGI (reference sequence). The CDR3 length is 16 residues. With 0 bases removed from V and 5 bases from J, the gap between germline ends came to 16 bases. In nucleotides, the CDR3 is TGTGCCAGCAGTTACTCGGGGACATCGGCATGGGAGACCCAGTACTTC. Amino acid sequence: CASSYSGTSAWETQYF.

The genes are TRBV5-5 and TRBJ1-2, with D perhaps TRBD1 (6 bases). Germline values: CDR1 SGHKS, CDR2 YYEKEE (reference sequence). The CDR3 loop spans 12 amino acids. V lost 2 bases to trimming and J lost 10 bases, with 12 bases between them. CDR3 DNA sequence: TGTGCCAGCAGCTTTATACAGGGTGCCTACACCTTC. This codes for CASSFIQGAYTF.

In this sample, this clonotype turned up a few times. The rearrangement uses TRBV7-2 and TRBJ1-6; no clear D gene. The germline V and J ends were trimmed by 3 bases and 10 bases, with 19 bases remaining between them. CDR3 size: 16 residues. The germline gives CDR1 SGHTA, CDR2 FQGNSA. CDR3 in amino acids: CASSFIPEDLRSPLHF. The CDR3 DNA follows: TGTGCCAGCAGCTTTATTCCAGAGGATTTAAGGTCACCCCTCCACTTT.

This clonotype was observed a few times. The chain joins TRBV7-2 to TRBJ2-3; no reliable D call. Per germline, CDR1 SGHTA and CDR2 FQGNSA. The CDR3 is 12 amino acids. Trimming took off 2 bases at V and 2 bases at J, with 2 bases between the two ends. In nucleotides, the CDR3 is TGTGCCAGCAGCTTACACACAGATACGCAGTATTTT. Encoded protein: CASSLHTDTQYF.